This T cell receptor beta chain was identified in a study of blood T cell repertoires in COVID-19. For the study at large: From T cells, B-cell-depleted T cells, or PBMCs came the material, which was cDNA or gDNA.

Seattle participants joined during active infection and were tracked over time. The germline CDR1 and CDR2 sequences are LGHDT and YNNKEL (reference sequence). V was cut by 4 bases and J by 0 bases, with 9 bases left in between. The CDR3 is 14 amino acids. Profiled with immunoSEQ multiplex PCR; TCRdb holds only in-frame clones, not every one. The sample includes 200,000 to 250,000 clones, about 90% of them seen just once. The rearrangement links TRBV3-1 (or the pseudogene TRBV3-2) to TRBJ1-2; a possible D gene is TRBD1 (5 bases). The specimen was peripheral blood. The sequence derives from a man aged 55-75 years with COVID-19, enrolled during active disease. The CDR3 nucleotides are TGTGCCAGCAGCCCAGGGTTTACTAACTATGGCTACACCTTC. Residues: CASSPGFTNYGYTF.